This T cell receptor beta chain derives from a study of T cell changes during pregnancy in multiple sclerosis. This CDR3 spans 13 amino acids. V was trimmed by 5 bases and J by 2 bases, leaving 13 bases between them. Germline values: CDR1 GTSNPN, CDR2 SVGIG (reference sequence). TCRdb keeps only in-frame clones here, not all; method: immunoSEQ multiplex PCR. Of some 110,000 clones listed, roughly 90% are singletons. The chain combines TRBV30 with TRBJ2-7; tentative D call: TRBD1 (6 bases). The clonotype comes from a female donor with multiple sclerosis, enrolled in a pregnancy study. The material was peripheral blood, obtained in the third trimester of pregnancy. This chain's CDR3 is CAWHRDITYEQYF. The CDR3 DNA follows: TGTGCCTGGCACCGGGACATAACCTACGAGCAGTACTTC.